This TCR beta chain stems from a study of blood T cells in healthy people across ages. It was with a sample-barcoded 5' primer and a J-beta primer mix that a second PCR of roughly 7 to 11 cycles was run. Each cDNA molecule was tagged by a template-switch adaptor with 12 random nucleotides. From the 5' RACE reads, TCRdb called clonotypes with MiXCR, one entry per CDR3 protein. Found here are around 990,000 distinct CDR3 sequences, 20% to 25% of them singletons; the top ten hold about 0.69%. The CDR3 runs 15 residues. Trimming took off 2 bases at V and 3 bases at J, with 13 bases between the two ends. Overall study results and limits: Across samples, TCR beta diversity tracked strongly with naive T cell percentage.

As to this clonotype: As yet, its antigen is unknown.

The sample also formed part of further work on T cells of mothers and their children. This second report adds: Reverse transcription into cDNA received all extracted RNA, at 1.5 ug per 15 ul. In each mother, TCR beta CDR3 reads exceeded 8.5 million; in each child, they numbered several million.

This receptor was taken from a girl aged 2 to 9 in good health. What was sequenced was blood. V usage is TRBV12-3 or TRBV12-4 and J usage is TRBJ2-5, with D possibly matching TRBD2 (6 bases). The CDR3 reads CASSLMGGWEETQYF. Here the CDR3 DNA reads TGTGCCAGCAGTTTAATGGGAGGCTGGGAAGAGACCCAGTACTTC.